A single sample is the source of the 8 T cell receptor beta chains below, sequenced in a study of blood T cell repertoires in COVID-19. TCRdb keeps only in-frame clones here, not all; method: immunoSEQ multiplex PCR. The data contain more than 85,000 clones, approximately 83% of them singletons. Sequencing input: PBMCs or T cells enriched from blood (not recorded which). The source is a woman aged 45-59 years who had recovered from COVID-19.

This clone is a singleton in its sample. This rearrangement joins TRBV5-5 to TRBJ1-3; 10 nucleotides line up with TRBD1. The CDR3 spans 15 residues. Germline V gene sequence: CDR1 SGHKS, CDR2 YYEKEE (reference sequence). Germline trimming cut 4 bases from V and 4 bases from J; bases unmatched to any gene: 5. The CDR3 DNA is TGTGCCAGCAGCAGGGACAGGGGCACAGGAAACACCATATATTTT. Protein product: CASSRDRGTGNTIYF.

This chain links TRBV18 with TRBJ1-4; 7 positions match TRBD1. J was trimmed by 5 bases and V by 3 bases; bases with no gene match: 6. The CDR3 covers 15 residues. Germline V gene lookup returns CDR1 KGHSH and CDR2 LQKENI. CDR3: CASSPLGTENEKLFF. The CDR3 coding sequence is TGTGCCAGCTCACCCCTCGGGACAGAAAATGAAAAACTGTTTTTT.

The chain joins TRBV5-1 to TRBJ1-3; TRBD1 might be the D (6 bases). The CDR3 is 18 residues long. In germline, CDR1 is SGHRS, CDR2 YFSETQ. V lost 1 base to trimming and J lost 1 base, with 18 bases between them. Here the CDR3 reads CASSLIGGQPYSGNTIYF. The DNA for the CDR3 is TGCGCCAGCAGCTTGATAGGAGGACAGCCTTATTCTGGAAACACCATATATTTT.

This chain uses TRBV24-1 with TRBJ2-1; 10 bases are a match to TRBD2. The CDR3 length is 15 residues. Per germline, CDR1 KGHDR and CDR2 SFDVKD. V shed 5 bases, J shed 9 bases, and the junction held 9 bases outside the gene matches. The CDR3 here is CATSALAGSTAEQFF. The CDR3 region has the DNA TGTGCCACCAGTGCACTAGCGGGATCAACGGCTGAGCAGTTCTTC.

V usage is TRBV2 and J usage is TRBJ1-2, with 7 nucleotides matching TRBD1. Germline CDR1 and CDR2: SNHLY and FYNNEI. Trimming at V came to 9 bases and at J to 5 bases, leaving 15 bases not matched to a gene. The CDR3 loop spans 15 amino acids. This CDR3 reads CASTPIQGESYGYTF. The CDR3 region has the DNA TGTGCCAGTACCCCTATTCAGGGGGAAAGTTATGGCTACACCTTC.

This clone was counted between two and nine times. The chain recombines TRBV11-2 with TRBJ2-3, with TRBD2 identical over 8 bases. The CDR3 totals 16 residues. The ends lost 5 bases at V and 0 bases at J; junction bases unmatched: 7. From germline, CDR1 is SGHAT and CDR2 FQNNGV. CDR3: CASSRSSGTSTDTQYF. The CDR3 DNA follows: TGTGCCAGCAGCCGGAGTAGCGGGACTAGCACAGATACGCAGTATTTT.

The chain couples TRBV5-1 to TRBJ2-2; D is possibly TRBD1 (6 bases). Per the germline V gene, CDR1 is SGHRS and CDR2 is YFSETQ. The V and J ends lost 1 base and 0 bases respectively, with 7 bases between them. This CDR3 spans 15 amino acids. The CDR3 is CASSLQGSNTGELFF. The CDR3 nucleotides read TGCGCCAGCAGCTTGCAGGGGTCGAACACCGGGGAGCTGTTTTTT.

This chain connects TRBV6-5 to TRBJ2-5; TRBD2 aligns across 14 bases. The CDR3 length is 14 residues. The V gene end was trimmed by 6 bases and the J gene end by 7 bases; junction bases not matched to a gene: 4. The germline V gene has CDR1 MNHEY and CDR2 SVGAGI. The CDR3 loop is CASRGTSGSVTQYF. CDR3 DNA: TGTGCCAGCAGGGGGACTAGCGGGAGTGTGACCCAGTACTTC.